The 10 T cell receptor beta chains presented below share a single source sample, sequenced in a study of cytomegalovirus exposure and HLA in healthy donors. Sequencing used immunoSEQ multiplex PCR; TCRdb keeps in-frame clones, though not all of them. The sample carries about 180,000 clones, around 85% recorded once. The specimen was PBMCs. These receptor sequences come from a man younger than 35 in good health and CMV-seropositive.

CDR3 coding DNA: TGTGCCATCCAGGGGGGGACAGGGTACCCCACCACCACTAGAGGAAAGACCCAGTACTTC. Protein sequence: CAIQGGTGYPTTTRGKTQYF. V usage is TRBV10-3 and J usage is TRBJ2-5; 9 positions agree with TRBD1. V lost 8 bases, J lost 6 bases, and 28 bases stayed unmatched. Germline CDR1 and CDR2: ENHRY and SYGVKD. The CDR3 consists of 20 residues.

The chain links TRBV7-9 to TRBJ1-4, with 9 bases that match TRBD1. The germline gives CDR1 SEHNR, CDR2 FQNEAQ (reference sequence). V lost 4 bases to trimming and J lost 2 bases; unmatched junction nucleotides: 5. The CDR3 sequence is 16 residues long. The CDR3 region is CASSSGQGETNEKLFF. The CDR3 nucleotides are TGTGCCAGCAGCTCGGGACAGGGAGAGACTAATGAAAAACTGTTTTTT.

The chain uses TRBV27 and TRBJ1-1; D gene unclear. This CDR3 is built from 15 residues. Germline CDR1 and CDR2: MNHEY and SMNVEV (reference sequence). Trimming cost V 5 bases and J 4 bases, with 17 bases left between them. CDR3: CASSPHLGGSTEAFF. The CDR3 DNA reads TGTGCCAGCAGTCCCCACCTAGGAGGAAGCACTGAAGCTTTCTTT.

The chain carries TRBV13 and TRBJ1-1; 7 bases are a match to TRBD1. Losses at the gene ends were 4 bases for V and 6 bases for J; bases not matched to a gene: 5. This CDR3 is built from 13 residues. Germline CDR1 and CDR2: PRHDT and FYEKMQ (reference sequence). CDR3 residues: CASSSTGDSEAFF. CDR3 sequence (DNA): TGTGCCAGCAGCTCAACAGGGGATTCTGAAGCTTTCTTT. Variable domain in full (rest from reference TRBV13 and TRBJ1-1): AAGVIQSPRHLIKEKRETATLKCYPIPRHDTVYWYQQGPGQDPQFLISFYEKMQSDKGSIPDRFSAQQFSDYHSELNMSSLELGDSALYFCASSSTGDSEAFFGQGTRLTVV.

This sequence joins TRBV5-1 and TRBJ2-7; maybe TRBD1 (5 bases). Germline CDR1 is SGHRS and CDR2 is YFSETQ. The V gene lost 5 bases and the J gene lost 7 bases, with 16 bases spanning the gap. CDR3 size: 13 residues. The CDR3 is CASRLGGTGEQYF. CDR3 DNA: TGCGCCAGCAGATTAGGCGGTACAGGTGAGCAGTACTTC.

The V call is TRBV4-1, the J call TRBJ2-2; a possible D gene is TRBD1 (6 bases). CDR1 and CDR2 from the germline V gene are MGHRA and YSYEKL. There are 18 residues in the CDR3. Trimming removed 0 bases at V and 2 bases at J, with 16 bases between. CDR3 in amino acids: CASSQERGHRINTGELFF. The CDR3 region has the DNA TGCGCCAGCAGCCAAGAGAGGGGACATCGAATCAACACCGGGGAGCTGTTTTTT.

The V call is TRBV9, the J call TRBJ2-3, with TRBD1 matching 8 bases. Looked up from germline, CDR1 is SGDLS and CDR2 is YYNGEE. V trimming: 3 bases; J trimming: 4 bases; junction bases outside the gene matches: 7. The CDR3 consists of 15 residues. The CDR3 protein is CASSGQGAGADTQYF. The DNA for the CDR3 is TGTGCCAGCAGCGGGCAGGGGGCCGGGGCAGATACGCAGTATTTT.

The chain employs TRBV7-8 and TRBJ2-7, with TRBD2 matching over 13 bases. There are 15 residues in the CDR3. Germline trimming cut 3 bases from V and 3 bases from J; bases unmatched to any gene: 2. The germline gives CDR1 SGHVS, CDR2 FQNEAQ. This CDR3 reads CASSLGTSGVYEQYF. In DNA, the CDR3 is TGTGCCAGCAGCTTGGGGACTAGCGGGGTCTACGAGCAGTACTTC.

This chain uses TRBV2 with TRBJ2-5; unclear D gene. Trimming stripped 6 bases from V and 1 base from J, with 6 bases between. The CDR3 covers 12 residues. CDR1 and CDR2 from the germline V gene are SNHLY and FYNNEI. The CDR3 region is CASRETQETQYF. The CDR3 DNA is TGTGCCAGCAGGGAGACCCAAGAGACCCAGTACTTC. Complete variable domain (other parts from reference TRBV2 and TRBJ2-5): EPEVTQTPSHQVTQMGQEVILRCVPISNHLYFYWYRQILGQKVEFLVSFYNNEISEKSEIFDDQFSVERPDGSNFTLKIRSTKLEDSAMYFCASRETQETQYFGPGTRLLVL.

V is TRBV9 and J is TRBJ2-2; 7 bases line up with TRBD1. CDR3 length: 16 amino acids. V was pared by 0 bases and J by 3 bases, with 5 bases of the junction left unmatched. Germline CDR1 reads SGDLS; CDR2 reads YYNGEE. CDR3 nucleotides: TGTGCCAGCAGCGTAGAGGACAGGCCCTACACCGGGGAGCTGTTTTTT. As protein: CASSVEDRPYTGELFF.